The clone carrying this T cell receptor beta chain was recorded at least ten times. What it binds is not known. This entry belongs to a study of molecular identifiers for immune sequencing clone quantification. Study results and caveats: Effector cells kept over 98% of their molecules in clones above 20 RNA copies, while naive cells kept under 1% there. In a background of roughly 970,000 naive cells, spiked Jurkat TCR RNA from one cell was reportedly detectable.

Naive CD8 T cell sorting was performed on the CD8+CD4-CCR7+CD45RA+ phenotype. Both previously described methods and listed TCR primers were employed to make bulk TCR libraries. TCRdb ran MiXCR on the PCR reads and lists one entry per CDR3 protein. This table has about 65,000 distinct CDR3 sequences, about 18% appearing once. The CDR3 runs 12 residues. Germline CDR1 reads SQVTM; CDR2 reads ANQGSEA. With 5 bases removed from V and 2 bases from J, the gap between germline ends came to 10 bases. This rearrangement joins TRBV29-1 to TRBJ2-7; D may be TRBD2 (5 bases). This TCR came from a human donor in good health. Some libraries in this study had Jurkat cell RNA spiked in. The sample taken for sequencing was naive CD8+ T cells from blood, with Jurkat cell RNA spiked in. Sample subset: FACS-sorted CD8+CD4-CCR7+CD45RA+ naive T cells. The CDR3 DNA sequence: TGCAGCGTTTATGGACTTACCTACGAGCAGTACTTC. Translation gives CSVYGLTYEQYF.